The 30 T cell receptor beta chains reported below all come from one sample, sequenced in a study of shared clonotypes between healthy human individuals (dated by TCRdb to about 2020). For the CD8 naive samples, CD45RO-negative cells were positively selected for CCR7, yielding a CD45RA+CCR7+ population from which TemRA cells were excluded. Library generation was performed with the immunoSEQ multiplex PCR assay. TCRdb mirrors the immuneACCESS table, restricted to in-frame sequences. Some clones are absent from its copies; in checked studies, under half trace to an unresolved V gene, and the reason for the others is unknown. Within this sample are hundreds of thousands of clones, with just over 90% of them counted one time only. The ten top clones hold 24% of the sample. The sample consisted of naive CD8+ T cells sorted from blood. In the paper's terms, the cell subset or site label means: CD45RA+CCR7+. Every receptor here comes from a man aged 25-45 years in good health.

CDR3 DNA sequence: TGCGCCAGCAGCGATGGGACACAGGGATTCAATGAAAAACTGTTTTTT. Its translation: CASSDGTQGFNEKLFF. This sequence joins TRBV5-1 and TRBJ1-4; D possibly corresponds to TRBD1 (6 bases). Trimming removed 4 bases at V and 5 bases at J, with 18 bases between. Germline V CDR1 and CDR2: SGHRS, YFSETQ. The CDR3 consists of 16 residues.

This clone appeared once. The chain has TRBV5-6 and TRBJ1-2; tentative D call: TRBD1 (5 bases). Trimming stripped 1 base from V and 6 bases from J, with 13 bases between. CDR1 is SGHDT and CDR2 is YYEEEE in the germline V gene. CDR3 length: 14 amino acids. CDR3 sequence (DNA): TGTGCCAGCAGCTTGAGTTCGTTCAGGGATGGCTACACCTTC. Translation gives CASSLSSFRDGYTF.

The genes are TRBV6-5 and TRBJ1-5; TRBD1 matches at 8 bases. Looked up from germline, CDR1 is MNHEY and CDR2 is SVGAGI. After removal of 3 bases from V and 4 bases from J, the junction contained 8 bases not matched to a gene. The CDR3 runs to 16 residues. The CDR3 DNA sequence: TGTGCCAGCAGTTATGATGGCAGGGGGCGAAATCAGCCCCAGCATTTT. It specifies CASSYDGRGRNQPQHF.

This sequence joins TRBV7-9 and TRBJ2-7; D might be TRBD1 or TRBD2, each matching 5 bases. The CDR3 runs 18 residues. The germline V and J ends were trimmed by 5 bases and 3 bases, with 26 bases remaining between them. Germline V gene sequence: CDR1 SEHNR, CDR2 FQNEAQ (reference sequence). The CDR3 DNA follows: TGTGCCAGCAGCAACACACAACCGCCGGGACCCCGCATCTACGAGCAGTACTTC. Translating gives CASSNTQPPGPRIYEQYF.

This clone has only one observation. V and J are TRBV5-8 and TRBJ2-3; D gene ambiguous. CDR1 and CDR2 from the germline V gene are SGHTS and YDEGEE. This CDR3 contains 13 residues. V lost 0 bases, J lost 2 bases, and 4 bases lay in between. The CDR3 DNA is TGTGCCAGCAGCTTGGCCTACACAGATACGCAGTATTTT. It yields the protein CASSLAYTDTQYF.

Notes on this clone: In the same sample, other DNA sequences code for this CDR3. The chain carries TRBV27 and TRBJ2-7, with a tentative D call TRBD1 (6 bases). The CDR3 extends over 14 amino acids. Trimming removed 6 bases at V and 0 bases at J, with 12 bases between. CDR1 MNHEY and CDR2 SMNVEV come from the germline V gene (reference sequence). CDR3 region: CASSLGQSSYEQYF. In DNA, the CDR3 is TGTGCCAGCAGCCTAGGACAGAGCTCCTACGAGCAGTACTTC.

This clone is a singleton in its sample. The V gene is TRBV9, the J gene TRBJ2-7; TRBD2 matches 10 bases. The CDR3 is made up of 15 amino acids. Per the germline V gene, CDR1 is SGDLS and CDR2 is YYNGEE. V dropped 0 bases and J dropped 7; count of bases not matched to a gene: 7. The CDR3 is CASSVDFGTSEEQYF. DNA of the CDR3: TGTGCCAGCAGCGTAGATTTTGGGACTAGCGAAGAGCAGTACTTC.

Here the CDR3 DNA reads TGTGCCAGCAGCTTATGGTGGGGGGCTGAAGCTTTCTTT. The encoded protein is CASSLWWGAEAFF. The chain recombines TRBV11-2 with TRBJ1-1; maybe TRBD1 (5 bases). Germline CDR1 and CDR2: SGHAT and FQNNGV. V shed 2 bases and J shed 6 bases, with 10 bases lying between them. This CDR3 is built from 13 residues.

The V call is TRBV10-1, the J call TRBJ2-3, with 9 bases matching TRBD2. CDR3 length: 16 residues. V lost 8 bases, J lost 6 bases, and 15 bases stayed unmatched. Germline CDR1 WNHNN, CDR2 SYGVQD (reference sequence). CDR3 sequence (DNA): TGCGCCAGCGGACCCGATCCGGGACTAGCCACCGATACGCAGTATTTT. Protein sequence: CASGPDPGLATDTQYF.

The chain couples TRBV29-1 to TRBJ2-7; 10 nucleotides match TRBD2. From germline, CDR1 is SQVTM and CDR2 ANQGSEA. J was trimmed by 3 bases and V by 5 bases; bases with no gene match: 4. The CDR3 consists of 13 residues. The CDR3 sequence is CSVWTSGYYEQYF. The DNA of the CDR3 is TGCAGCGTTTGGACTAGCGGATACTACGAGCAGTACTTC.

The chain couples TRBV5-6 to TRBJ2-7, with D hard to call. Germline V lookup: CDR1 SGHDT, CDR2 YYEEEE. V shed 0 bases and J shed 6 bases, with 7 bases lying between them. This CDR3 is 12 amino acids long. The CDR3 spells CASSLDSAEQYF. The CDR3 DNA reads TGTGCCAGCAGCTTGGATTCAGCCGAGCAGTACTTC.

The genes are TRBV13 and TRBJ2-5; 8 nucleotides line up with TRBD2. The ends lost 4 bases at V and 5 bases at J; junction bases unmatched: 9. The CDR3 is made up of 15 amino acids. Germline V gene lookup returns CDR1 PRHDT and CDR2 FYEKMQ (reference sequence). In DNA, the CDR3 is TGTGCCAGCAGCTCCAGAGCGGGAGTGAGTGAGACCCAGTACTTC. It specifies CASSSRAGVSETQYF.

The CDR3 is CASRRTGSGAYNEQFF. The DNA for the CDR3 is TGTGCCAGCAGAAGAACGGGGAGCGGGGCGTACAATGAGCAGTTCTTC. The rearrangement uses TRBV7-6 and TRBJ2-1; 7 positions agree with TRBD2. The CDR3 is made up of 16 amino acids. The ends lost 6 bases at V and 4 bases at J; junction bases unmatched: 12. CDR1 SGHVS and CDR2 FNYEAQ come from the germline V gene.

This clone was seen more than once but under ten times. V is TRBV9 and J is TRBJ1-5, with D hard to call. The CDR3 has 14 residues. The V end lost 0 bases, the J end lost 0 bases, and 4 bases lay between the germline ends. Germline V CDR1 and CDR2: SGDLS, YYNGEE. CDR3 amino acids: CASSVEGSNQPQHF. The DNA of the CDR3 is TGTGCCAGCAGCGTAGAGGGTAGCAATCAGCCCCAGCATTTT.

Of note for this clone: One junction end does not reproduce the germline sequence, and a read error may be involved. This chain links TRBV7-8 with TRBJ2-5, with D uncertain. CDR3 length: 14 amino acids. Germline CDR1 SGHVS, CDR2 FQNEAQ. The CDR3 sequence: CASRLGFREETQYF. The CDR3 nucleotides are TGTGCCAGCAGATTAGGGTTCCGGGAAGAGACCCAGTACTTC.

Here the CDR3 reads CASSLPGGTDTGELFF. CDR3 nucleotides: TGCGCCAGCAGCCTTCCAGGGGGCACGGACACCGGGGAGCTGTTTTTT. The chain recombines TRBV4-1 with TRBJ2-2, with 8 bases fitting TRBD1. Germline V gives CDR1 MGHRA, CDR2 YSYEKL. This CDR3 spans 16 amino acids. The V gene end was trimmed by 4 bases and the J gene end by 3 bases; junction bases not matched to a gene: 7.

J is TRBJ2-7 and V is TRBV7-8; D gene uncertain. Germline V gene sequence: CDR1 SGHVS, CDR2 FQNEAQ. The CDR3 loop spans 16 amino acids. V was trimmed by 0 bases and J by 3 bases, leaving 15 bases between them. DNA for the CDR3: TGTGCCAGCAGCTTAGCAGGGATCTACGAGAACTACGAGCAGTACTTC. Residues: CASSLAGIYENYEQYF.

The sample holds one count of this clone. This sequence joins TRBV6-5 and TRBJ2-1, with 9 bases aligning to TRBD2. CDR1 and CDR2 from the germline V gene are MNHEY and SVGAGI. The V and J ends lost 0 bases and 2 bases, in that order; junction bases with no gene match: 2. CDR3 length equals 16 residues. CDR3 amino acids: CASSYSSGSPYNEQFF. The CDR3 coding sequence is TGTGCCAGCAGTTACTCTAGCGGGAGTCCCTACAATGAGCAGTTCTTC.

The rearrangement joins TRBV4-3 to TRBJ2-1; D not resolved. The CDR3 runs 15 residues. Between the trimmed V and J ends, which lost 0 bases and 6 bases, there was a span of 12 bases. From germline, CDR1 is LGHNA and CDR2 YSLEER. CDR3 bases: TGCGCCAGCAGCCAAGACTACCTAGACTCCAATGAGCAGTTCTTC. Protein product: CASSQDYLDSNEQFF.

This chain links TRBV7-9 with TRBJ1-4; D might be TRBD1 (6 bases). Germline CDR1 reads SEHNR; CDR2 reads FQNEAQ (reference sequence). V gave up 3 bases and J gave up 5 bases, with 19 bases separating them. The CDR3 has 17 residues. CDR3: CASSLTTRGQLNEKLFF. For the CDR3, the DNA is TGTGCCAGCAGCTTGACAACTCGGGGGCAGTTAAATGAAAAACTGTTTTTT.

The chain links TRBV4-1 to TRBJ1-3; D perhaps matches TRBD1 (5 bases). The germline CDR1 and CDR2 sequences are MGHRA and YSYEKL. Trimming stripped 1 base from V and 4 bases from J, with 11 bases between. CDR3 size: 15 residues. The CDR3, as DNA: TGCGCCAGCAGCCAAGTAATGGGGCCAGGAAACACCATATATTTT. This translates into CASSQVMGPGNTIYF.

This chain connects TRBV11-2 to TRBJ2-1; D ambiguous. This CDR3 contains 14 residues. Germline loops: CDR1 SGHAT, CDR2 FQNNGV. V was clipped by 0 bases and J by 7 bases, with 10 bases between them. The CDR3 protein is CASSLDPGRNEQFF. The CDR3 region has the DNA TGTGCCAGCAGCTTAGATCCGGGTCGGAATGAGCAGTTCTTC.

This chain uses TRBV29-1 with TRBJ2-7; weak D call: TRBD1 (6 bases). This CDR3 spans 15 amino acids. Germline assignment: CDR1 SQVTM and CDR2 ANQGSEA. V dropped 4 bases and J dropped 3 bases, with 19 bases sitting between them. The CDR3 loop reads CSVAVGAGEGYEQYF. DNA for the CDR3: TGCAGCGTTGCAGTTGGGGCAGGGGAAGGCTACGAGCAGTACTTC.

The chain has TRBV7-9 and TRBJ2-7; D not resolved. In germline, CDR1 is SEHNR, CDR2 FQNEAQ (reference sequence). This CDR3 comprises 11 residues. Trimming left V 1 base short and J 6 bases short, with 4 bases between. In nucleotides, the CDR3 is TGTGCCAGCAGCTTAGACCCCGAGCAGTACTTC. This encodes CASSLDPEQYF.

The chain joins TRBV30 to TRBJ2-7; 9 nucleotides align to TRBD2. This CDR3 is 14 amino acids long. The germline V gene encodes CDR1 GTSNPN and CDR2 SVGIG (reference sequence). Unmatched junction bases numbered 3, after V lost 2 bases and J lost 1 base. CDR3 region: CAWSPGLASYEQYF. As DNA, the CDR3 is TGTGCCTGGAGTCCGGGACTAGCTTCCTACGAGCAGTACTTC.

The chain employs TRBV29-1 and TRBJ1-4; the match to TRBD1 covers 9 bases. V lost 4 bases to trimming and J lost 4 bases; unmatched junction nucleotides: 1. Germline CDR1 is SQVTM and CDR2 is ANQGSEA. CDR3 length: 13 amino acids. As DNA, the CDR3 is TGCAGCGTTGTGACAGGGGGTAATGAAAAACTGTTTTTT. It translates to CSVVTGGNEKLFF.

This clone was detected a few times. The chain has TRBV7-2 and TRBJ2-1; TRBD1 might be the D (5 bases). CDR1 is SGHTA, CDR2 FQGNSA, per germline. The CDR3 is 15 residues long. Trimming removed 1 base from V and 5 bases from J, with 12 bases in between. The CDR3 region has the DNA TGTGCCAGCAGCTTAGACGGTGGGGCAGACAATGAGCAGTTCTTC. Translation gives CASSLDGGADNEQFF.

As to this clone: Different DNA sequences within this sample yield the same CDR3. This sequence joins TRBV19 and TRBJ1-1; D is unresolved. Germline values: CDR1 LNHDA, CDR2 SQIVND (reference sequence). Trimming shortened V by 1 base and J by 1 base, and 4 bases separated the two germline ends. The CDR3 totals 13 residues. Written as DNA, the CDR3 is TGTGCCAGTAGTATAGGGTGGAACACTGAAGCTTTCTTT. Its translation: CASSIGWNTEAFF. Complete variable domain (other parts from reference TRBV19 and TRBJ1-1): DGGITQSPKYLFRKEGQNVTLSCEQNLNHDAMYWYRQDPGQGLRLIYYSQIVNDFQKGDIAEGYSVSREKKESFPLTVTSAQKNPTAFYLCASSIGWNTEAFFGQGTRLTVV.

V usage is TRBV7-8 and J usage is TRBJ2-3, with 8 bases matching TRBD2. V shed 1 base and J 4 bases; nucleotides not matched to a gene: 7. Germline V lookup: CDR1 SGHVS, CDR2 FQNEAQ. CDR3 length: 16 residues. CDR3 bases: TGTGCCAGCAGCTTAGAGGCTAGCGGGTATCCAGATACGCAGTATTTT. It specifies CASSLEASGYPDTQYF.

The chain carries TRBV27 and TRBJ2-3; TRBD2 is a possible D gene (6 bases). Trimming pared 2 bases from V and 1 base from J, leaving 13 bases between. The CDR3 consists of 16 residues. CDR1 is MNHEY and CDR2 is SMNVEV in the germline V gene (reference sequence). Here the CDR3 DNA reads TGTGCCAGCAGTTTAGGGGACTCTTTAGGCACAGATACGCAGTATTTT. It is translated as CASSLGDSLGTDTQYF.